This T cell receptor (beta chain) was identified during a study of T-cell reconstitution after alpha-beta-depleted transplantation in children. This CDR3 comprises 14 residues. V shed 4 bases and J 4 bases; nucleotides not matched to a gene: 2. The germline V gene encodes CDR1 KGHSH and CDR2 LQKENI. Unique molecular identifiers were incorporated into the prepared TCRbeta library. TCRdb recomputed calls from the PCR reads with MiXCR, one row per CDR3 protein. The sample holds approximately 300,000 distinct CDR3 sequences, around 10% seen once. This clonotype was picked up many times. The chain is built from TRBV18 and TRBJ1-1; 11 nucleotides agree with TRBD1. Sequencing was performed on peripheral blood, taken 180 days after TCRalphabeta/CD19-depleted stem cell transplant. The sequence came from a male patient aged 2 to 10 who had a stem cell transplant for chronic granulomatous disease, so the T cells may come from the graft donor. CDR3 nucleotide sequence: TGTGCCAGCTCACTGGACAGGGGGCCCACTGAAGCTTTCTTT. It is translated as CASSLDRGPTEAFF.